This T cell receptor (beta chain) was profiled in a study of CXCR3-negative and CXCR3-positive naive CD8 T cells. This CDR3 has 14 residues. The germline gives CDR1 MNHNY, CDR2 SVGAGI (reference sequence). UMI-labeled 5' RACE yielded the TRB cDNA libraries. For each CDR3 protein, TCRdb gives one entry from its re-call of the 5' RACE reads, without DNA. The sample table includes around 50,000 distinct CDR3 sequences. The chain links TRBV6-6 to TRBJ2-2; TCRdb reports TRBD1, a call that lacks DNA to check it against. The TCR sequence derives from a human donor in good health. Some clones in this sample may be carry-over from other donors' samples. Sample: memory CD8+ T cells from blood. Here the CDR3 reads CASGPGQNTGELFF.